The clone carrying this T cell receptor beta chain came up once. Its antigen is unidentified. The data are from a study of CD8 T cells in Susac syndrome. Background on the study: Patients with Susac syndrome were therapy-naive, taking corticosteroids, with some also receiving intravenous immunoglobulin, or taking intravenous immunoglobulin alone at the time their blood was drawn.

Study results and limitations: In Susac syndrome, CD4+ T cell repertoires lacked any clonal expansion.

TCR beta sequences were obtained from blood CD8+ and CD4+ T cells. V was trimmed by 1 base and J by 2 bases, leaving 12 bases between them. Germline V gives CDR1 SGHVT, CDR2 SQSDAQ. This CDR3 is 16 amino acids long. cDNA came from about 0.51 to 1 ug RNA primed by random hexamers. The authors amplified TCR beta CDR3 across 54 Vbeta and 13 Jbeta using immunoSEQ multiplex PCR. MiXCR was run by TCRdb on the immunoSEQ multiplex PCR reads, yielding one entry per CDR3 protein. The table has about 94,000 distinct CDR3 sequences, roughly 94% seen once. This clonotype originated in a human donor with Susac syndrome. The chain links TRBV7-4 to TRBJ1-5, with TRBD1 as a possible D gene (5 bases). The specimen was CD4+ T cells from PBMCs. The DNA for the CDR3 is TGTGCCAGCAGCTTAGGTAGCAGGGATGGCAATCAGCCCCAGCATTTT. This encodes CASSLGSRDGNQPQHF.